These T cell receptor beta chains were read from a single sample in a study of blood T cell repertoires in COVID-19. Sequenced by immunoSEQ multiplex PCR; TCRdb stores in-frame clones only, minus some. The table shows roughly 500,000 clones, with roughly 89% occurring only once. Sample: peripheral blood. The receptors shown here come from a young man with COVID-19, enrolled during active disease. CDR3s include the opening cysteine and the closing phenylalanine or tryptophan. The order of the fields is D gene, J gene, clone size, V gene, CDR3 protein, CDR3 DNA. The D gene is left open where the match is weak. Clone sizes are given selectively: once, few, many, or a class where the clone is expanded.

.	TRBJ2-7	.	TRBV11-2	CASSLGGRLDSYEQYF	TGTGCCAGCAGCTTAGGAGGGAGGCTTGACTCCTACGAGCAGTACTTC
.	TRBJ2-1	.	TRBV18	CASSPPAQLPYNEQFF	TGTGCCAGCTCACCACCTGCACAGCTCCCCTACAATGAGCAGTTCTTC
.	TRBJ1-2	once	TRBV6-2/TRBV6-3	CASSYSGGYGYTF	TGTGCCAGCAGTTACAGTGGCGGCTATGGCTACACCTTC
.	TRBJ1-1	.	TRBV12-3/TRBV12-4	CASSQEVAFF	TGTGCCAGCAGCCAGGAGGTCGCTTTCTTT
.	TRBJ2-5	once	TRBV5-4	CASSLGAGFRETQYF	TGTGCCAGCAGCCTGGGGGCGGGTTTTCGAGAGACCCAGTACTTC
.	TRBJ2-7	few	TRBV14	CASSQNLGAASPEQYF	TGTGCCAGCAGCCAAAACCTTGGGGCAGCGTCTCCCGAGCAGTACTTC
.	TRBJ1-1	.	TRBV29-1	CSVDTRAEAFF	TGCAGCGTTGACACGCGGGCTGAAGCTTTCTTT
.	TRBJ2-1	.	TRBV19	CAASRGGRSSYNEQFF	TGTGCCGCCTCGAGGGGGGGCCGGAGCTCCTACAATGAGCAGTTCTTC
TRBD1	TRBJ2-3	.	TRBV5-4	CASSFGQGGTDTQYF	TGTGCCAGCAGCTTCGGGCAGGGGGGCACAGATACGCAGTATTTT
TRBD2	TRBJ2-1	once	TRBV30	CAWSGPSGSLDEQFF	TGTGCCTGGAGTGGACCTAGCGGGAGTTTAGATGAGCAGTTCTTC
.	TRBJ2-3	once	TRBV7-9	CASSLYRQSSTDTQYF	TGTGCCAGCAGCTTATACAGACAGTCTAGCACAGATACGCAGTATTTT
.	TRBJ2-3	once	TRBV3-1/TRBV3-2	CASSPPPRGTDTQYF	TGTGCCAGCAGCCCCCCGCCGCGGGGCACAGATACGCAGTATTTT
.	TRBJ2-7	.	TRBV7-2	CASSPRQVDYEQYF	TGTGCCAGCAGCCCAAGGCAGGTCGACTACGAGCAGTACTTC
TRBD1	TRBJ1-2	.	TRBV12-3/TRBV12-4	CASSFRGPGYTF	TGTGCCAGCAGTTTTAGGGGGCCTGGCTACACCTTC
TRBD2	TRBJ2-1	.	TRBV7-9	CASSAGQRGHNEQFF	TGTGCCAGCAGCGCAGGCCAGCGGGGTCACAATGAGCAGTTCTTC
TRBD1	TRBJ2-7	.	TRBV2	CASRPLTGGSHYEQYF	TGTGCCAGCAGGCCCCTGACAGGGGGTTCCCACTACGAGCAGTACTTC
.	TRBJ2-5	.	TRBV30	CARSKTGKGTQYF	TGTGCCCGGTCTAAGACAGGCAAAGGGACCCAGTACTTC
.	TRBJ2-1	.	TRBV4-2	CASAREIGYEQFF	TGTGCCAGCGCTAGGGAGATTGGCTATGAGCAGTTCTTC
.	TRBJ2-5	.	TRBV11-2	CASSLATGSDGETQYF	TGTGCCAGCAGCTTAGCCACAGGGTCGGATGGAGAGACCCAGTACTTC
TRBD2	TRBJ2-7	.	TRBV7-6	CASSLVPGETGTSIYEQYF	TGTGCCAGCAGCTTAGTTCCAGGGGAAACCGGGACTAGCATTTACGAGCAGTACTTC
TRBD2	TRBJ2-7	few	TRBV2	CASSEGLAGGYEQYF	TGTGCCAGCAGTGAAGGTCTAGCGGGAGGTTACGAGCAGTACTTC
.	TRBJ1-4	.	TRBV11-3	CASSLEGGNNEKLFF	TGTGCCAGCAGCTTAGAAGGCGGGAATAATGAAAAACTGTTTTTT
.	TRBJ1-6	.	TRBV19	CASKPGAYNSPLHF	TGTGCCAGTAAGCCAGGGGCGTATAATTCACCCCTCCACTTT
.	TRBJ2-1	.	TRBV2	CASNSNEQFF	TGTGCCAGCAACAGCAATGAGCAGTTCTTC
.	TRBJ2-2	.	TRBV9	CASSHRDTGELFF	TGTGCCAGCAGCCACAGGGACACCGGGGAGCTGTTTTTT
.	TRBJ2-3	.	TRBV11-3	CASSQPGALTDTQYF	TGTGCCAGCAGCCAACCAGGGGCCCTCACAGATACGCAGTATTTT
TRBD2	TRBJ2-3	.	TRBV2	CASSEGVGGGARDTQYF	TGTGCCAGCAGTGAAGGGGTAGGCGGGGGGGCTAGAGATACGCAGTATTTT
.	TRBJ1-5	.	TRBV6-6	CASSSARALDNQPQHF	TGTGCCAGCAGTTCGGCCAGGGCCTTAGACAATCAGCCCCAGCATTTT
.	TRBJ1-1	few	TRBV25-1	CASSELGGSLNTEAFF	TGTGCCAGCAGTGAATTGGGGGGGTCCTTGAACACTGAAGCTTTCTTT
.	TRBJ2-7	.	TRBV14	CASSRALVGGEQYF	TGTGCCAGCAGCCGAGCACTAGTAGGTGGCGAGCAGTACTTC
TRBD1	TRBJ2-6	few	TRBV6-6	CASSYTGGSGANVLTF	TGTGCCAGCAGTTACACAGGGGGCTCTGGGGCCAACGTCCTGACTTTC
.	TRBJ2-1	few	TRBV9	CASSVPSNGGEQFF	TGTGCCAGCAGCGTACCGAGTAACGGGGGTGAGCAGTTCTTC
TRBD1	TRBJ1-1	.	TRBV18	CASAPGMYRGSGTEAFF	TGTGCCAGCGCCCCCGGTATGTACAGGGGGTCAGGCACTGAAGCTTTCTTT
TRBD1	TRBJ1-5	once	TRBV6-2/TRBV6-3	CASSYSRDRDMVGNQPQHF	TGTGCCAGCAGTTACTCCCGGGACAGGGATATGGTTGGCAATCAGCCCCAGCATTTT
.	TRBJ2-1	.	TRBV9	CASSPRAGFPDSGYNEQFF	TGTGCCAGCAGCCCCCGAGCAGGCTTCCCGGATAGCGGCTACAATGAGCAGTTCTTC
TRBD2	TRBJ2-3	.	TRBV4-1	CASSQEGGRALTDTQYF	TGCGCCAGCAGCCAAGAGGGCGGGAGGGCCCTCACAGATACGCAGTATTTT
TRBD2	TRBJ2-5	.	TRBV4-1	CASSHSGGMEETQYF	TGCGCCAGCAGCCATAGCGGGGGGATGGAAGAGACCCAGTACTTC
.	TRBJ2-7	.	TRBV2	CASSYFSRGGHEQYF	TGTGCCAGCAGTTATTTCTCTAGGGGGGGCCACGAGCAGTACTTC
TRBD2	TRBJ2-1	.	TRBV14	CASSRTAGYNEQFF	TGTGCCAGCAGCCGCACAGCGGGATACAATGAGCAGTTCTTC
.	TRBJ2-5	.	TRBV7-9	CASRPPGLRETQYF	TGTGCCAGCAGACCGCCAGGGTTGAGAGAGACCCAGTACTTC
.	TRBJ1-2	.	TRBV19	CASSSVGGKGGYTF	TGTGCCAGTAGTAGTGTCGGGGGAAAAGGAGGCTACACCTTC
TRBD1	TRBJ2-5	.	TRBV5-8	CASSYDRAHETQYF	TGTGCCAGCAGTTATGACAGGGCCCACGAGACCCAGTACTTC
TRBD1	TRBJ1-6	.	TRBV27	CASSLDRVSPLHF	TGTGCCAGCAGTTTAGACAGGGTTTCACCCCTCCACTTT
TRBD2	TRBJ2-3	.	TRBV13	CASSSCGREIVDTQYF	TGTGCCAGCAGCAGTTGTGGGCGGGAGATCGTAGATACGCAGTATTTT
.	TRBJ2-1	.	TRBV6-6	CASSSGTTYNEQFF	TGTGCCAGCAGCTCCGGGACAACCTACAATGAGCAGTTCTTC
TRBD2	TRBJ2-3	.	TRBV27	CASSPGLAGADTQYF	TGTGCCAGCAGTCCGGGACTAGCGGGGGCAGATACGCAGTATTTT
.	TRBJ2-2	.	TRBV19	CASSIGYGTGELFF	TGTGCCAGTAGTATAGGATACGGTACCGGGGAGCTGTTTTTT
TRBD2	TRBJ2-3	.	TRBV9	CASSVGISRTSGGITDTQYF	TGTGCCAGCAGCGTAGGCATTTCCAGGACTAGCGGGGGGATAACAGATACGCAGTATTTT
.	TRBJ2-2	once	TRBV5-5	CASSFSVTNTGELFF	TGTGCCAGCAGCTTTTCGGTTACGAACACCGGGGAGCTGTTTTTT
TRBD2	TRBJ2-7	.	TRBV13	CASSISLAGGSEQYF	TGTGCCAGCAGTATCTCCCTAGCGGGGGGCTCCGAGCAGTACTTC
.	TRBJ2-7	once	TRBV5-1	CASWEGGEQYF	TGCGCCAGCTGGGAGGGGGGTGAGCAGTACTTC
TRBD1	TRBJ1-2	.	TRBV7-9	CASSFRGTGGIGGYTF	TGTGCCAGCAGCTTCCGCGGGACAGGGGGTATAGGTGGCTACACCTTC
TRBD1	TRBJ1-4	.	TRBV7-2	CASSFTGTGNKKLFF	TGTGCCAGCAGCTTCACCGGGACAGGGAATAAAAAACTGTTTTTT